This TCR beta chain was obtained from a study of T cell repertoires in cytomegalovirus infection. Overall study context: Use of recently identified HLA-C-restricted and well-studied HLA-B-restricted CMV epitopes was part of the study. General study findings and limits: Adding up the frequency of public TCR beta families identified people who carried CMV plus the relevant HLA.

Germline V gives CDR1 SEHNR, CDR2 FQNEAQ (reference sequence). The CDR3 is 16 residues long. The J segment lost 2 bases and the V segment lost 4 bases, leaving 7 bases of the junction unmatched. Comments on this clonotype: The antigen is undetermined.

TCRdb reprocessed the reads with MiXCR, giving one entry per CDR3 protein. The sample has some 900,000 distinct CDR3 sequences, about 31% seen once. The chain recombines TRBV7-9 with TRBJ2-7; 11 bases agree with TRBD2. The receptor's source is a human donor in good health (CMV status not recorded). Some clones in this sample may be carry-over from other donors' samples. The sequencing here drew on cultured CD8+ T cells from PBMCs, taken from culture after CMV antigen stimulation. This CDR3 reads CASSSSSGGLTYEQYF. The CDR3, as DNA: TGTGCCAGCAGCTCGTCTAGCGGGGGGCTAACCTACGAGCAGTACTTC.